The 18 T cell receptor beta chains in this list originate from one sample, sequenced in a study of cytomegalovirus exposure and HLA in healthy donors. This PCR relied on a set of 60 Vbeta primers and 13 Jbeta primers. Assay used: immunoSEQ multiplex PCR; TCRdb lists only in-frame clones, some missing. Seen here are fewer than 200,000 clones, approximately 73% observed once, and the top ten hold roughly 5.4%. Sequencing used PBMCs. The receptors shown here come from a woman aged 18-29 years in good health and CMV-seropositive.

The CDR3, as DNA: TGTGCCAGCAGCCAAGACGGGGGGAGCTCCTACGAGCAGTACTTC. Protein: CASSQDGGSSYEQYF. The chain carries TRBV4-2 and TRBJ2-7; 7 nucleotides line up with TRBD2. The CDR3 runs to 15 residues. J gave up 0 bases and V 0 bases, and 2 bases lay outside the gene matches. Germline-derived CDR1 and CDR2 are LGHNA and YNFKEQ.

This chain's CDR3 is CAWSEVRGGEQYF. In nucleotides, the CDR3 is TGTGCCTGGAGTGAGGTGCGGGGGGGCGAGCAGTACTTC. The chain is built from TRBV30 and TRBJ2-5; TRBD2 matches at 9 bases. The J call could be wrong; TRBJ2-7 is a better fit for the DNA end. Germline CDR1 is GTSNPN and CDR2 is SVGIG (reference sequence). The CDR3 extends over 13 amino acids.

The rearrangement joins TRBV4-1 to TRBJ2-3, with D possibly TRBD1 on 5 matching bases. The V gene lost 1 base and the J gene lost 3 bases, with 17 bases spanning the gap. The CDR3 extends over 17 amino acids. The germline gives CDR1 MGHRA, CDR2 YSYEKL. CDR3 loop: CASSQVPTRQKTDTQYF. The CDR3 DNA is TGCGCCAGCAGCCAAGTGCCCACTCGACAGAAGACAGATACGCAGTATTTT.

This chain joins TRBV6-4 and TRBJ1-2; D gene uncertain. The V and J ends lost 3 bases and 4 bases respectively, with 12 bases between them. CDR3 length equals 14 residues. Germline loops: CDR1 MRHNA, CDR2 SNTAGT. Written as DNA, the CDR3 is TGTGCCAGCAGTGAATCTAGTGGTGGCTATGGCTACACCTTC. The encoded protein is CASSESSGGYGYTF.

The DNA for the CDR3 is TGTGCCAGCAGTACACGGCTGACAGGGGGCAGGGAGACCCAGTACTTC. Encoded protein: CASSTRLTGGRETQYF. The rearrangement joins TRBV27 to TRBJ2-5; TRBD1 agrees at 10 bases. The CDR3 extends over 16 amino acids. CDR1 and CDR2 from the germline V gene are MNHEY and SMNVEV (reference sequence). The junction had 11 bases not matched to a gene; V was cut back by 5 bases and J by 5 bases.

The rearrangement links TRBV10-3 to TRBJ2-2, with D perhaps TRBD2 (6 bases). Trimming left V 8 bases short and J 4 bases short, with 14 bases between. Germline assignment: CDR1 ENHRY and CDR2 SYGVKD. This CDR3 is built from 14 residues. As DNA, the CDR3 is TGTGCCATCCCTGGAGTGGGAGGCACCGGGGAGCTGTTTTTT. This encodes CAIPGVGGTGELFF.

V and J are TRBV4-2 and TRBJ2-7, with D unresolved. The CDR3 loop spans 12 amino acids. Trimming shortened V by 1 base and J by 6 bases, and 7 bases separated the two germline ends. CDR1 is LGHNA, CDR2 YNFKEQ, per germline. The CDR3 spells CASSQGYGEQYF. CDR3 in DNA: TGTGCCAGCAGCCAAGGATACGGCGAGCAGTACTTC.

A single count supports this clone. CDR3 bases: TGTGCCAGCTCCCGGGAGAGCTCCTACGAGCAGTACTTC. This translates into CASSRESSYEQYF. The chain recombines TRBV18 with TRBJ2-7; maybe TRBD2 (6 bases). V was trimmed by 6 bases and J by 0 bases, leaving 9 bases between them. The CDR3 is 13 amino acids. Germline V gene sequence: CDR1 KGHSH, CDR2 LQKENI.

The chain has TRBV10-2 and TRBJ2-5, with TRBD2 matching 7 bases. The J call is uncertain, as TRBJ2-7 better fits the DNA end. CDR1 is WSHSY and CDR2 is SAAADI in the germline V gene. The CDR3 contains 16 residues. CDR3 protein: CASSESPASGPYEQYF. The CDR3, as DNA: TGCGCCAGCAGTGAGTCGCCGGCTAGCGGACCCTACGAGCAGTACTTC.

This clone was counted a few times. The sample contains more than one DNA sequence encoding this CDR3. The gene calls are TRBV4-3 and TRBJ1-1; D not resolved. Germline V lookup: CDR1 LGHNA, CDR2 YSLEER. V lost 0 bases, J lost 1 base, and 3 bases lay in between. The CDR3 is 13 amino acids. DNA of the CDR3: TGCGCCAGCAGCCAAGATCGGAACACTGAAGCTTTCTTT. Protein sequence: CASSQDRNTEAFF.

The V and J genes are TRBV5-1 and TRBJ2-1; TRBD2 matches 10 bases. J lost 4 bases, V lost 4 bases, and 5 bases had no gene match. The germline CDR1 and CDR2 sequences are SGHRS and YFSETQ. The CDR3 is made up of 15 amino acids. CDR3 nucleotide sequence: TGCGCCAGCAGCATGGTAGCGGGGGGATACAATGAGCAGTTCTTC. This encodes CASSMVAGGYNEQFF.

V and J are TRBV6-5 and TRBJ2-7; D perhaps matches TRBD1 (5 bases). Per the germline V gene, CDR1 is MNHEY and CDR2 is SVGAGI. CDR3 length: 14 amino acids. With 0 bases removed from V and 5 bases from J, the gap between germline ends came to 11 bases. For the CDR3, the DNA is TGTGCCAGCAGTTACTCTGGGGCCCAAAACGAGCAGTACTTC. Encoded protein: CASSYSGAQNEQYF.

The V gene is TRBV2, the J gene TRBJ1-6, with D possibly being TRBD1 (5 bases). The CDR3 totals 16 residues. The germline V gene encodes CDR1 SNHLY and CDR2 FYNNEI. V lost 4 bases to trimming and J lost 7 bases, with 17 bases between them. Here the CDR3 reads CASSAVSGSRNSPLHF. Written as DNA, the CDR3 is TGTGCCAGCAGTGCGGTATCAGGGTCCAGGAATTCACCCCTCCACTTT.

The rearrangement uses TRBV6-1 and TRBJ2-1; D is undetermined. CDR1 MNHNS and CDR2 SASEGT come from the germline V gene. Between the trimmed V and J ends, which lost 5 bases and 4 bases, there was a span of 12 bases. The CDR3 runs 14 residues. This CDR3 reads CASSLSSPYNEQFF. As DNA, the CDR3 is TGTGCCAGCAGTTTATCCTCCCCGTACAATGAGCAGTTCTTC.

For this clone: Other DNA sequences in the sample encode the same CDR3. V and J are TRBV10-1 and TRBJ1-4; unclear D gene. Germline V gives CDR1 WNHNN, CDR2 SYGVQD (reference sequence). V was shortened by 4 bases and J by 8 bases, with 23 bases between the two germline ends. The CDR3 loop spans 17 amino acids. The CDR3: CASSVPDVDCGNEKLFF. As DNA, the CDR3 is TGCGCCAGCAGTGTGCCGGACGTTGACTGCGGGAACGAAAAACTGTTTTTT.

Comment on this clone: The junction shows a germline mismatch at one end, possibly a read error. V and J are TRBV13 and TRBJ1-2, with 9 bases matching TRBD1. Germline V gene data show CDR1 as PRHDT and CDR2 as FYEKMQ (reference sequence). The CDR3 runs to 14 residues. The CDR3 reads CASSLGTGPYGYTF. The CDR3 nucleotides read TGTGCCAGCAGCCTAGGGACAGGGCCCTATGGCTACACCTTC.

V usage is TRBV4-1 and J usage is TRBJ1-6, with 8 bases aligning to TRBD1. Germline-derived CDR1 and CDR2 are MGHRA and YSYEKL. The CDR3 has 17 residues. V lost 1 base to trimming and J lost 7 bases; unmatched junction nucleotides: 9. The CDR3 DNA follows: TGCGCCAGCAGCCAAGCCGCGCAGGGGGCGGGAAATTCACCCCTCCACTTT. Translated, it gives CASSQAAQGAGNSPLHF.

This chain links TRBV7-2 with TRBJ1-1, with D possibly being TRBD1 (5 bases). Trimming took 4 bases from V and 3 from J, leaving 21 bases between them. CDR1 and CDR2 (germline): SGHTA, FQGNSA. The CDR3 extends over 17 amino acids. The CDR3 bases are TGTGCCAGCAGCTCACTACGGCCTGGAGGGGAAGACACTGAAGCTTTCTTT. Its protein is CASSSLRPGGEDTEAFF.